Shown below are 15 T cell receptor beta chains from a single sample sequenced in a study of blood T cells in healthy people across ages. A second 7 to 11 cycle PCR used barcoded and J-beta primers. Using its own MiXCR run on the 5' RACE reads, TCRdb lists one record per CDR3 protein. The data show approximately 1,000,000 distinct CDR3 sequences, under 45% seen once. What was sequenced was blood. These TCRs come from an older woman in good health.

The V and J genes are TRBV12-3 or TRBV12-4 and TRBJ1-2; weak D call: TRBD1 (6 bases). Deletions cut 5 bases from V and 1 base from J, with 14 bases between. The CDR3 is made up of 15 amino acids. CDR3 sequence reads: CASSPNPDSNYGYTF. The CDR3 DNA follows: TGTGCCAGCAGTCCAAACCCGGACAGTAACTATGGCTACACCTTC.

V usage is TRBV5-6 and J usage is TRBJ2-1; maybe TRBD2 (6 bases). V shed 4 bases and J shed 7 bases, with 12 bases lying between them. CDR3 size: 13 residues. Germline CDR1 reads SGHDT; CDR2 reads YYEEEE. This CDR3 reads CASSPIGGNEQFF. CDR3 DNA sequence: TGTGCCAGCAGCCCAATTGGGGGGAATGAGCAGTTCTTC.

With respect to this clonotype: A read error may explain this, as a much larger clone is one base away. The V and J genes are TRBV7-9 and TRBJ1-4; D gene uncertain. Germline-derived CDR1 and CDR2 are SEHNR and FQNEAQ (reference sequence). The CDR3 is 13 amino acids. The CDR3 sequence: CASSAGLDERLFF. The CDR3 DNA is TGTGCCAGCAGCGCGGGCTTAGATGAAAGACTGTTTTTT.

The chain joins TRBV15 to TRBJ2-5; possible D gene TRBD2, 5 bases. Germline loops: CDR1 LNHNV, CDR2 YYDKDF (reference sequence). The CDR3 has 16 residues. With 3 bases removed from V and 0 bases from J, the gap between germline ends came to 14 bases. The CDR3 bases are TGTGCCACCAGCAGCCCCGGTTTAGCGAACCAAGAGACCCAGTACTTC. This gives the protein CATSSPGLANQETQYF.

This chain joins TRBV6-5 and TRBJ2-6; D call uncertain. The CDR3 length is 16 residues. Trimming stripped 6 bases from V and 2 bases from J, with 14 bases between. The germline gives CDR1 MNHEY, CDR2 SVGAGI. Here the CDR3 DNA reads TGTGCCAGCAGCCCCCGGGTAGGACCTGGGGCCAACGTCCTGACTTTC. Translating gives CASSPRVGPGANVLTF.

The chain is built from TRBV20-1 and TRBJ2-2, with 11 bases aligning to TRBD2. Germline-derived CDR1 and CDR2 are DFQATT and SNEGSKA (reference sequence). The CDR3 length is 14 residues. V shed 6 bases, J shed 8 bases, and the junction held 8 bases outside the gene matches. The CDR3 DNA reads TGCAGTGCAAGGACTAGCGGGTGGGCTGGGGAGCTGTTTTTT. It specifies CSARTSGWAGELFF.

The CDR3 DNA reads as TGCAGCGTTGCCCAGGGGAGAAACGCCGGGGAGCTGTTTTTT. Protein product: CSVAQGRNAGELFF. The J gene is TRBJ2-2, the V gene TRBV29-1, with D maybe TRBD1 (6 bases). V gave up 4 bases and J gave up 6 bases, with 15 bases separating them. Germline V gene sequence: CDR1 SQVTM, CDR2 ANQGSEA. This CDR3 region has 14 residues.

The J gene is TRBJ2-1, the V gene TRBV12-3 or TRBV12-4, with 13 bases identical to TRBD2. This CDR3 spans 17 amino acids. V lost 2 bases to trimming and J lost 7 bases; unmatched junction nucleotides: 8. The CDR3 reads CASSLNMGLAGTNEQFF. The CDR3 DNA sequence: TGTGCCAGCAGTTTAAATATGGGACTAGCGGGGACTAATGAGCAGTTCTTC.

The chain combines TRBV5-1 with TRBJ2-5, with TRBD1 matching over 11 bases. The CDR3 is 14 residues long. The ends lost 6 bases at V and 11 bases at J; junction bases unmatched: 12. In germline, CDR1 is SGHRS, CDR2 YFSETQ. The CDR3, as DNA: TGCGCCAGCACCAGGACAGGGGGCTGGAATGAGCAGTACTTC. This encodes CASTRTGGWNEQYF.

The CDR3 nucleotides read TGTGCCAGCAGTTTAACTAGCGGGAGCTACAATGAGCAGTACTTC. Amino acid sequence: CASSLTSGSYNEQYF. J is TRBJ2-7 and V is TRBV28, with 11 bases fitting TRBD2. The CDR3 length is 15 residues. The V gene end was trimmed by 2 bases and the J gene end by 7 bases; junction bases not matched to a gene: 7. The germline CDR1 and CDR2 sequences are MDHEN and SYDVKM.

This clonotype was detected once. The gene calls are TRBV9 and TRBJ1-1, with a possible D match to TRBD1 (6 bases). The ends were cut back, 7 bases at V and 3 bases at J, with 19 bases in the middle. The CDR3 runs 15 residues. Germline V gene sequence: CDR1 SGDLS, CDR2 YYNGEE. The CDR3 region has the DNA TGTGCCAGCGGATATCAACAGGGATTCGACACTGAAGCTTTCTTT. Translation: CASGYQQGFDTEAFF.

This clonotype was picked up a small number of times. The genes are TRBV7-9 and TRBJ2-7; the D is unclear. This CDR3 is built from 14 residues. Germline values: CDR1 SEHNR, CDR2 FQNEAQ (reference sequence). V lost 6 bases and J lost 7, with 19 bases in between. The DNA for the CDR3 is TGTGCCAGCAGTCCGGGCCATGGAAAAGGGGAGCAGTACTTC. Protein sequence: CASSPGHGKGEQYF.

There are a few counts of this clonotype. The chain carries TRBV20-1 and TRBJ2-5; no reliable D call. This CDR3 is built from 12 residues. The germline V gene encodes CDR1 DFQATT and CDR2 SNEGSKA (reference sequence). V lost 4 bases to trimming and J lost 2 bases, with 8 bases between them. In DNA, the CDR3 is TGCAGTGCTATAGGTGGGCAAGAGACCCAGTACTTC. Its protein product is CSAIGGQETQYF.

The chain joins TRBV30 to TRBJ2-6, with D uncertain. The CDR3 contains 17 residues. Germline assignment: CDR1 GTSNPN and CDR2 SVGIG (reference sequence). Trimming pared 2 bases from V and 0 bases from J, leaving 14 bases between. The CDR3 coding sequence is TGTGCCTGGAGTTGGCAGCCTACTGCCTCTGGGGCCAACGTCCTGACTTTC. This translates into CAWSWQPTASGANVLTF.

The chain recombines TRBV6-6 with TRBJ1-1; 12 bases map to TRBD1. Germline V gene sequence: CDR1 MNHNY, CDR2 SVGAGI (reference sequence). The CDR3 is 14 residues long. With V trimmed by 8 bases and J by 4 bases, 5 bases remained unmatched. The CDR3, as DNA: TGTGCCAGCTTTCGGGACAGGGGGCTCACTGAAGCTTTCTTT. Its translation is CASFRDRGLTEAFF.